These 13 T cell receptor beta chains share one sample of origin, sequenced in a study of T cells after posttransplantation cyclophosphamide. Assay: immunoSEQ multiplex PCR; the TCRdb copy retains only in-frame clones and omits some. The sample has roughly 16,000 clones, around 90% seen once. Sampled 1 year posttransplant, controls received myeloablative marrow transplants, methotrexate and a calcineurin inhibitor. The source material was PBMCs, sampled after an allogeneic stem cell transplant with a calcineurin inhibitor and methotrexate. These receptors originate from a male patient aged 50 or older who received an allogeneic stem cell transplant from an unrelated donor, was CMV-positive, and had chronic GVHD only. Some T cells may be the graft donor's.

V gene TRBV7-2 combines with J gene TRBJ2-1, with 7 positions matching TRBD1. The CDR3 loop spans 13 amino acids. Unmatched junction bases numbered 7, after V lost 4 bases and J lost 10 bases. Germline V gives CDR1 SGHTA, CDR2 FQGNSA. CDR3 sequence (DNA): TGTGCCAGCAGCTCTCGACAGGGAGACGAGCAGTTCTTC. Amino acids: CASSSRQGDEQFF.

With respect to this clone: One end of the junction is discordant with germline, which a read error may explain. This chain uses TRBV29-1 with TRBJ2-1; D gene uncertain. Germline V lookup: CDR1 SQVTM, CDR2 ANQGSEA. This CDR3 region has 11 residues. The CDR3 bases are TGCAGCGTTCAAGAGAGGAATGAGCAGTTCTTC. Protein sequence: CSVQERNEQFF.

In the case of this clone: The junction departs from germline at one end; a sequencing error may be responsible. CDR3 protein: CASSGLAGLSYNEQFF. The CDR3 nucleotides are TGTGCCAGTAGCGGACTAGCGGGACTCTCCTACAATGAGCAGTTCTTC. The rearrangement links TRBV9 to TRBJ2-1, with TRBD2 matching 12 bases. Germline V gene data show CDR1 as SGDLS and CDR2 as YYNGEE. The CDR3 has 16 residues.

This rearrangement joins TRBV10-3 to TRBJ1-4, with D possibly TRBD1 on 6 matching bases. Germline V CDR1 and CDR2: ENHRY, SYGVKD. CDR3 length: 12 residues. V lost 5 bases to trimming and J lost 9 bases, with 10 bases between them. The CDR3 loop reads CAISPGQQKLFF. The DNA of the CDR3 is TGTGCCATCAGTCCCGGACAGCAAAAACTGTTTTTT.

The J gene is TRBJ2-2, the V gene TRBV18; D might be TRBD1 (5 bases). The CDR3 has 17 amino acids. The germline CDR1 and CDR2 sequences are KGHSH and LQKENI. The germline V and J ends were trimmed by 4 bases and 7 bases, with 22 bases remaining between them. Here the CDR3 reads CASSRNEWQGLDGELFF. The CDR3 nucleotides are TGTGCCAGCTCACGTAATGAATGGCAGGGATTGGACGGGGAGCTGTTTTTT. Variable domain in full (rest from reference TRBV18 and TRBJ2-2): NAGVMQNPRHLVRRRGQEARLRCSPMKGHSHVYWYRQLPEEGLKFMVYLQKENIIDESGMPKERFSAEFPKEGPSILRIQQVVRGDSAAYFCASSRNEWQGLDGELFFGEGSRLTVL.

The V gene is TRBV2, the J gene TRBJ2-5, with D tentatively TRBD1 (6 bases). V gave up 6 bases and J gave up 1 base, with 18 bases separating them. The germline V gene has CDR1 SNHLY and CDR2 FYNNEI. CDR3 length: 16 residues. The CDR3 is CASRQPRTAGQETQYF. The CDR3 nucleotides are TGTGCCAGCAGACAACCTCGGACAGCCGGCCAAGAGACCCAGTACTTC.

V and J are TRBV19 and TRBJ1-1; possibly TRBD1 for D (6 bases). Per germline, CDR1 LNHDA and CDR2 SQIVND (reference sequence). This CDR3 has 14 residues. The ends were cut back, 5 bases at V and 5 bases at J, with 15 bases in the middle. The CDR3 coding sequence is TGTGCCAGTAGTTCGCAGGGGTGGTCGACTGAAGCTTTCTTT. As protein: CASSSQGWSTEAFF.

The rearrangement uses TRBV28 and TRBJ2-7, with 9 bases fitting TRBD1. CDR3 length: 16 amino acids. Germline V gives CDR1 MDHEN, CDR2 SYDVKM. With V trimmed by 7 bases and J by 0 bases, 10 bases remained unmatched. The CDR3 protein is CASTPPDRGLSYEQYF. The CDR3 DNA follows: TGTGCCAGCACCCCGCCGGACAGGGGCCTCTCCTACGAGCAGTACTTC. Combining the CDR3 with reference TRBV28 and TRBJ2-7 gives the whole variable domain DVKVTQSSRYLVKRTGEKVFLECVQDMDHENMFWYRQDPGLGLRLIYFSYDVKMKEKGDIPEGYSVSREKKERFSLILESASTNQTSMYLCASTPPDRGLSYEQYFGPGTRLTVT.

About this clone itself: The junction does not match germline at one end; this may be a read error. The chain recombines TRBV10-3 with TRBJ2-3, with TRBD2 identical over 9 bases. Germline V gives CDR1 ENHRY, CDR2 SYGVKD. The CDR3 is 16 residues long. The CDR3 reads CAITERASGIIDTQYF. CDR3 DNA: TGTGCCATCACTGAGCGGGCTAGCGGGATTATAGATACGCAGTATTTT.

J is TRBJ1-5 and V is TRBV4-3; weak D call: TRBD1 (6 bases). Looked up from germline, CDR1 is LGHNA and CDR2 is YSLEER. The CDR3 has 16 residues. Trimming removed 1 base from V and 1 base from J, with 11 bases in between. This CDR3 is CASSQAPGESNQPQHF. CDR3 nucleotide sequence: TGCGCCAGCAGCCAAGCGCCAGGGGAAAGCAATCAGCCCCAGCATTTT.

The V call is TRBV7-2, the J call TRBJ2-7, with 8 bases lining up with TRBD1. J gave up 6 bases and V 1 base, and 17 bases lay outside the gene matches. CDR1 is SGHTA and CDR2 is FQGNSA in the germline V gene. The CDR3 runs 18 residues. In DNA, the CDR3 is TGTGCCAGCAGCTTAGGACACCCAATGGGGACAGGAACCCCCGAGCAGTACTTC. Its protein product is CASSLGHPMGTGTPEQYF.

This chain joins TRBV5-6 and TRBJ2-7, with a possible D match to TRBD2 (5 bases). The DNA end favors TRBJ2-5, so the J call may be wrong. The germline V gene encodes CDR1 SGHDT and CDR2 YYEEEE. The CDR3 loop spans 15 amino acids. The CDR3 here is CASSLRDIPGETQYF. DNA of the CDR3: TGTGCCAGCAGCTTAAGGGATATACCGGGGGAGACCCAGTACTTC.

CDR3: CASSFLTGREVADTQYF. The CDR3, as DNA: TGTGCCAGCAGCTTTCTGACGGGGCGGGAGGTAGCAGATACGCAGTATTTT. The genes are TRBV7-6 and TRBJ2-3; 8 bases match TRBD2. The V gene's germline CDR1 is SGHVS and CDR2 FNYEAQ. The CDR3 spans 17 residues. Unmatched junction bases numbered 12, after V lost 3 bases and J lost 4 bases.